This T cell receptor beta chain was captured by sequencing in a study of CD8 T cells in ankylosing spondylitis (dated by TCRdb to 2016 to 2017). Regarding the research as a whole: The study set out to find disease-linked TCR variants by profiling T cell receptor beta repertoires in ankylosing spondylitis patients and healthy donors. The whole study cohort included 108 healthy donors and some 27 ankylosing spondylitis patients. Peripheral blood samples were taken, and synovial fluid was additionally collected from ankylosing spondylitis patients.

Trimming takes 0 bases from V and 5 bases from J, and the germline ends sit 14 bases apart. From the cysteine through the phenylalanine, the CDR3 covers 15 amino acids. Only CDR3 DNA is held: 45 bases, read in frame from base 1. From a lookup of the germline V gene, CDR1 and CDR2 are MNHEY and SVGAGI. In the case of this clonotype: No cognate antigen has been identified for it. There are no base qualities to consult, and no much larger clone falls within one base.

The full study reports these points: In peripheral blood, the disease-linked clones were found at relatively low frequencies and had a CD8+ phenotype. The disease-linked clones were reported as significantly enriched in matched synovial fluid samples from ankylosing spondylitis patients. Blood from ankylosing spondylitis patients appeared to be characterized by a TCR beta motif made up of seven or eight highly homologous amino acid variants. Some TCR beta motif variants had previously been reported in synovial fluid and blood of reactive arthritis patients, which suggested common disease-initiation mechanisms.

Instrument used: Illumina HiSeq 2500. TCR beta libraries were prepared by quantitative 5'-RACE with molecular barcodes. Regarding the original processing steps: Disease-linked TCR variants were identified with a new computational method built on a probabilistic model of VDJ rearrangement. The raw public reads went through TCRdb reprocessing: fastp at Q25, MiXCR clone calling, in-frame beta chains kept. Duplicate CDR3 protein sequences are folded into a single record with the most common DNA and genes. For this entry, the V and J calls and clone size follow TCRdb and not the study's own pipeline. In all, the sample holds approximately 300,000 distinct CDR3 sequences, and roughly 8% of those were seen once. The ten largest clones take up less than 15% of the sample.

This sequence was found in a male donor with ankylosing spondylitis. The chain employs TRBV6-5 and TRBJ2-7, with TRBD2 tentatively as D gene (5 bases match). The material sequenced was blood, either unsorted or a sorted T cell fraction (not recorded which). The sequenced DNA is TGTGCCAGCAGTTACTCCGGATCCGGGCGGGACGAGCAGTACTTC. Translated, this is CASSYSGSGRDEQYF.